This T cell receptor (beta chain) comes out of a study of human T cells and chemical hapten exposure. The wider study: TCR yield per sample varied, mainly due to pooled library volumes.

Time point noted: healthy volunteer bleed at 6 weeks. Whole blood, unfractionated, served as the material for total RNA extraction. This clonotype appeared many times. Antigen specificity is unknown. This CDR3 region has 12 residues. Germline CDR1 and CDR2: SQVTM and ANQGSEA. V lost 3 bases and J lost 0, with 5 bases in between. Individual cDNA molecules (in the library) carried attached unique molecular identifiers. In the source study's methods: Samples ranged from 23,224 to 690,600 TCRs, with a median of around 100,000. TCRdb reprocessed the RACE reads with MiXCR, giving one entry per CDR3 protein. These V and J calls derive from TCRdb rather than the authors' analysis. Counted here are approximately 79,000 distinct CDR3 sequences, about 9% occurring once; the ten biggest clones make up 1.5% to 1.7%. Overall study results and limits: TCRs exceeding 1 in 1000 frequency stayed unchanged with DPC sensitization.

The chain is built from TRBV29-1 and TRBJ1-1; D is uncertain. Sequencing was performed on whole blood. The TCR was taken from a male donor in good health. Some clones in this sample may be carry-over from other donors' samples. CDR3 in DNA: TGCAGCGTTGAGGGGATGAACACTGAAGCTTTCTTT. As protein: CSVEGMNTEAFF.